This T cell receptor beta chain was captured by sequencing in a study of blood T cell repertoires in COVID-19 (dated by TCRdb to the early 2020s). Background for the entire study: Collaborator samples came from the United States, Italy and Spain and covered acute and convalescent phases of COVID-19. The prospective study material was composed of cDNA or gDNA derived from T cells, B-cell-depleted T cells, or PBMCs. The dataset comprised deeply sampled blood TCRbeta repertoires from subjects exposed to, actively infected with, or recovered from COVID-19. A freely available public database, intended as a resource for researchers studying the immune response to SARS-CoV-2, is where the repertoires were released. Samples came from the ongoing ImmuneRACE study (first 160 participants) plus 1,254 subjects from 6 global collaborators. The sample metadata nearly always contained a de-identified subject ID, COVID-19 status, age in years and sex. Where available, HLA class I and class II types were taken from metadata supplied by the sample provider and were not determined by assay-based typing.

Summary of the overall study and its limitations: The quantity of clinical and demographic metadata differed by source and by participant and was supplied without curation.

The immunoSEQ Assay, a bias-controlled multiplex PCR, was used to amplify TCRbeta CDR3 regions from genomic DNA. Per the original workflow: The number of nucleated cells in each sample was estimated by amplification of reference gene primers within the assay. To quantify the absolute abundance of each unique TCRbeta CDR3 rearrangement, sequence reads were collapsed and filtered. Productive Simpson clonality was computed per sample as the square root of Simpson's diversity index over productive rearrangements. The immuneACCESS repertoire file appears here via TCRdb, limited to in-frame rearrangements. These files lack a portion of the clones; in checked studies, under half of the deficit traces to unresolved V genes, and the cause of the others is not known. V and J calls and clone size follow that table, whereas D and trimming were derived from the DNA. The sample table lists 130,000 to 150,000 clones, 81% of them with a count of one. The ten largest clones represent roughly 8.3% of the sample.

CDR1 and CDR2 are drawn from the germline V gene (reference sequence): SSHAT, FNYEAQ. Its CDR3 holds 16 amino acids, cysteine through phenylalanine. CDR3 DNA is the only sequence kept; it has 48 bases, read in frame from the first base. A distance of 12 bases separates the germline ends of V and J, which lose 1 base and 1 base respectively. Worth noting for this clone: Its antigen is unknown. Nothing much larger sits one base from this clone, and base qualities are not available.

The collaborating institutions used their own protocols to collect whole blood in K2EDTA tubes. Collaborator samples were shipped for TCRbeta analysis as frozen whole blood, isolated PBMCs, or DNA extracted from either sample type. Sequencing was performed on peripheral blood. The receptor was isolated from a human donor with acute or convalescent COVID-19. The donor label of this sample is uncertain. This receptor chain uses TRBV7-7 and TRBJ2-3; the D gene is not confidently resolved. The nucleotides read TGTGCCAGCAGCTTAGGAGTGGGCGCCGGCACAGATACGCAGTATTTT. This is translated as CASSLGVGAGTDTQYF.